Given below is one TCR beta chain in context. The target antigen is unknown. Libraries were prepared by immunoSEQ multiplex PCR; TCRdb keeps only in-frame clonotypes and omits some of them. This table holds some 2,500,000 clones, more than 85% found once. Healthy HIV-negative adults with no recent acute infections or vaccinations were recruited as donors. This specimen belongs to a study of shared clonotypes between healthy human individuals. Study results and limitations: Among several donors, about 5% of naive CD4 clonotypes were found in common.

The germline V and J ends were trimmed by 4 bases and 3 bases, with 14 bases remaining between them. Germline V gene sequence: CDR1 SGHRS, CDR2 YFSETQ. The CDR3 is made up of 15 amino acids. The specimen sequenced was naive CD4+ T cells from PBMCs. The subset denotes: CD45RA+ positively selected. V is TRBV5-1 and J is TRBJ1-3, with a possible D match to TRBD1 (5 bases). The receptor's source is a young man in good health. Some clones in this sample may be carry-over from other donors' samples. The CDR3 nucleotides are TGCGCCAGCAGCCAAGATGGGGGTTTTGGAAACACCATATATTTT. It encodes CASSQDGGFGNTIYF.